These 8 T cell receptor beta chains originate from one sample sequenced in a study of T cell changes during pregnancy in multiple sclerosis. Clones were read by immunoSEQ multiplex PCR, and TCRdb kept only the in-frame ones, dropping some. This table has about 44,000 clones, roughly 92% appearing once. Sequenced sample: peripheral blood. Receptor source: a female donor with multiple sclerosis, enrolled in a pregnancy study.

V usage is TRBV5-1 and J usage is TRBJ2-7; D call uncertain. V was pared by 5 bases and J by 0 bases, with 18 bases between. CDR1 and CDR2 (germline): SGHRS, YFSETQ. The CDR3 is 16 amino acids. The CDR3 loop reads CASRRRWGESSYEQYF. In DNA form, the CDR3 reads TGCGCCAGCAGACGCAGGTGGGGTGAGAGCTCCTACGAGCAGTACTTC.

CDR3 in DNA: TGTGCCAGCAGTTTACGGGCAGGAAACACTGAAGCTTTCTTT. Translated: CASSLRAGNTEAFF. J is TRBJ1-1 and V is TRBV28, with unresolved D. V was cut by 2 bases and J by 2 bases, with 9 bases left in between. Per the germline V gene, CDR1 is MDHEN and CDR2 is SYDVKM. This CDR3 contains 14 residues. Together with reference TRBV28 and TRBJ1-1, the CDR3 gives the full variable domain: DVKVTQSSRYLVKRTGEKVFLECVQDMDHENMFWYRQDPGLGLRLIYFSYDVKMKEKGDIPEGYSVSREKKERFSLILESASTNQTSMYLCASSLRAGNTEAFFGQGTRLTVV.

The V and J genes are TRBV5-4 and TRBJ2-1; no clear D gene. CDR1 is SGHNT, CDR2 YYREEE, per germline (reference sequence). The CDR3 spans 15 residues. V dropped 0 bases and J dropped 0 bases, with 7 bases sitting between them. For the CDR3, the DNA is TGTGCCAGCAGCTTGGCAGTCAGCTCCTACAATGAGCAGTTCTTC. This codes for CASSLAVSSYNEQFF.

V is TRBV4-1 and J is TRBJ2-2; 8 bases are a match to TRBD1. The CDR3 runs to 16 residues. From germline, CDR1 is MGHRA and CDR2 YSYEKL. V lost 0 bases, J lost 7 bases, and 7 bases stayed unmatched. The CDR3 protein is CASSQEFRGLNGELFF. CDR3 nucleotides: TGCGCCAGCAGCCAAGAGTTCAGGGGGCTCAACGGGGAGCTGTTTTTT.

The CDR3 protein is CASSSAGGGVRGYTF. CDR3 bases: TGTGCCAGCAGTTCTGCCGGGGGAGGGGTTAGGGGCTACACCTTC. The V and J genes are TRBV28 and TRBJ1-2, with D maybe TRBD1 (5 bases). Trimming cost V 4 bases and J 8 bases, with 20 bases left between them. Germline assignment: CDR1 MDHEN and CDR2 SYDVKM. The CDR3 covers 15 residues.

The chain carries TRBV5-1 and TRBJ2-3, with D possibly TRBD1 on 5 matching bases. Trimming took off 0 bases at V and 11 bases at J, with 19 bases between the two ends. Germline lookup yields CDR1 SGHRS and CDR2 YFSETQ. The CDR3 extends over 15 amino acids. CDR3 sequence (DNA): TGCGCCAGCAGCTTGGATGAGACTGGCCCTCAGGGGCAGTATTTT. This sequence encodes CASSLDETGPQGQYF.

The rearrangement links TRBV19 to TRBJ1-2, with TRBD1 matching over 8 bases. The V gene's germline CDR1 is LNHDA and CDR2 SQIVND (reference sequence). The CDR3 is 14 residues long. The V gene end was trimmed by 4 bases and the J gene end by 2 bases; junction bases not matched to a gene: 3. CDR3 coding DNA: TGTGCCAGTAGTACGGACAGGGCAAACTATGGCTACACCTTC. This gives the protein CASSTDRANYGYTF.

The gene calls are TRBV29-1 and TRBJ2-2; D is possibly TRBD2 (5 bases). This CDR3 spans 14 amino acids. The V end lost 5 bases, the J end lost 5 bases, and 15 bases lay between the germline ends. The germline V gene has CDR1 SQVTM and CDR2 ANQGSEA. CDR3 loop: CSVLLRAGTGELFF. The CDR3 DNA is TGCAGCGTTCTTCTGAGGGCTGGGACCGGGGAGCTGTTTTTT.